The TCR beta chain described here comes from a study of regulatory T cells in long-lasting Graves disease. The TCR beta library used iRepertoire HTBI primers with Arm-PCR amplification of CDR3. TCRdb re-called the multiplex PCR reads with MiXCR, one entry per CDR3 protein. The repertoire has hundreds of thousands of distinct CDR3 sequences, 16% of them found once; the top ten carry around 25%. The time point denotes: newly diagnosed GD, antithyroid drugs for less than 3 months. Researchers made the TCR library from RNA that was extracted from PBMCs. The V and J ends lost 5 bases and 4 bases respectively, with 18 bases between them. The germline CDR1 and CDR2 sequences are SQVTM and ANQGSEA. This CDR3 is built from 15 residues. These data also formed part of another study, on T cells in Graves' hyperthyroidism and ophthalmopathy. From that study: The primer set for the first-round RT-PCR of the TCR CDR3 was HTBI.

The V call is TRBV29-1, the J call TRBJ2-1, with D perhaps TRBD1 (6 bases). Sequencing was performed on peripheral blood mononuclear cells (PBMCs), taken at new diagnosis, from a patient treated with antithyroid drugs. This sequence originates from a woman in her forties or fifties with Graves disease. CDR3: CSVTTGNSAYNEQFF. DNA for the CDR3: TGCAGCGTTACTACAGGGAACTCGGCTTACAATGAGCAGTTCTTC.